Sequencing of this T cell receptor (beta chain) was carried out in a study of T cell repertoires in cytomegalovirus infection. Study-level results: HLA-C-restricted CMV-specific TCR beta clonotypes prevailed in the ex vivo response.

CDR3 length: 14 residues. CDR1 is LNHDA and CDR2 is SQIVND in the germline V gene (reference sequence). The V end lost 3 bases, the J end lost 4 bases, and 12 bases lay between the germline ends. This clonotype was counted a few times. The antigen remains undetermined. From the reads, TCRdb called clonotypes with MiXCR, one entry per CDR3 protein. The data hold fewer than 250,000 distinct CDR3 sequences, with approximately 24% observed a single time. The chain carries TRBV19 and TRBJ1-1, with a weak D call TRBD1 (5 bases). The sequencing sample was made of CD8+ T cells from PBMCs. The sequence derives from a human donor in good health (CMV status not recorded). Some clones in this sample may be carry-over from other donors' samples. The CDR3 DNA follows: TGTGCCAGTAGTATGAAAGGGGACGGCACTGAAGCTTTCTTT. Translated: CASSMKGDGTEAFF. Complete variable domain (other parts from reference TRBV19 and TRBJ1-1): DGGITQSPKYLFRKEGQNVTLSCEQNLNHDAMYWYRQDPGQGLRLIYYSQIVNDFQKGDIAEGYSVSREKKESFPLTVTSAQKNPTAFYLCASSMKGDGTEAFFGQGTRLTVV.